This T cell receptor beta chain is drawn from a study of PD-1 blockade in classical Hodgkin lymphoma. Background on the study: Nivolumab dosed at 3 mg/kg went to patients intravenously every 2 weeks. Study-wide results and limits: By C4D1, diversity of CD4+ TCRs had risen significantly, whereas that of CD8+ TCRs had not. The drivers behind the repertoire differences, possibly disease activity or prior therapy, remain undefined. It was among complete responders that baseline diversity resembled that of newly diagnosed patients.

Comments on this clone: The antigen is undetermined.

CDR3 length: 13 amino acids. V lost 0 bases and J 7 bases, leaving 11 bases between the germline ends. Germline CDR1 reads SGHRS; CDR2 reads YFSETQ. Libraries were prepared by immunoSEQ multiplex PCR; TCRdb keeps only in-frame clonotypes and omits some of them. Of roughly 14,000 clones in the sample, roughly 84% are singletons; the top ten hold roughly 24%. Relapse was seen in all patients after autologous stem cell transplantation, and brentuximab vedotin exposure was variable. The V call is TRBV5-1, the J call TRBJ2-7; D uncertain. The TCR originated in a human donor with classical Hodgkin lymphoma. Sequenced here: peripheral blood mononuclear cells (PBMCs), sampled at baseline. The CDR3 DNA follows: TGCGCCAGCAGCTTGGCCAATGGATATGAGCAGTACTTC. Translation gives CASSLANGYEQYF.